The 19 T cell receptor beta chains in this list originate from one sample, sequenced in a study of metastatic and nonmetastatic thyroid tumors. Using MiXCR, TCRdb reanalyzed the PCR reads. The data hold roughly 57,000 clones, with 20% observed a single time. Ahead of thyroid surgery, no patient had received treatment of any kind. Input material: blood. Receptor source: a female donor with papillary thyroid cancer or a benign thyroid nodule (not recorded which). Some clones in this sample may be carry-over from other donors' samples.

For this clone: A read error may be the cause here, since a much bigger clone is one base away. The chain has TRBV4-1 and TRBJ1-2; 7 nucleotides line up with TRBD1. V trimming: 7 bases; J trimming: 4 bases; junction bases outside the gene matches: 18. The CDR3 has 17 residues. Germline CDR1 reads MGHRA; CDR2 reads YSYEKL. The CDR3 loop is CASIHPTRVRQGYGYTF. DNA of the CDR3: TGCGCCAGCATCCATCCAACGAGGGTGAGACAGGGCTATGGCTACACCTTC.

As regards this clone: An end of the junction does not agree with germline; a read error may underlie this. This sequence joins TRBV5-1 and TRBJ2-3; D tentatively fits TRBD1 or TRBD2 (5 bases each). The CDR3 loop spans 14 amino acids. The germline V gene encodes CDR1 SGHRS and CDR2 YFSETQ. The CDR3 sequence: CASSLTWGRDTQYF. CDR3 sequence (DNA): TGCGCCAGCAGCTTAACATGGGGCCGGGATACTCAGTATTTT.

A word on this clone: A much larger clone sits a single nucleotide away, making a read error possible. V is TRBV12-5 and J is TRBJ2-7; D unresolved. CDR3 length: 15 residues. The germline gives CDR1 LGHNT, CDR2 FRNRAP. Trimming removed 0 bases at V and 5 bases at J, with 14 bases between. The CDR3 bases are TGTGCTAGTGGTTTGGTAAAAGGCAGAAGCCACGAGCAGTACTTC. Translation gives CASGLVKGRSHEQYF.

This clone was counted many times. This chain joins TRBV14 and TRBJ2-1, with no clear D. V was cut by 4 bases and J by 10 bases, with 14 bases left in between. The germline gives CDR1 SGHDN, CDR2 FVKESK. CDR3 length: 13 residues. The CDR3, as DNA: TGTGCCAGCAGCCCTACGGTCCGGGTCGAGCAGTTCTTC. Translated, it gives CASSPTVRVEQFF.

This clone turned up a few times. This may come from a read error, since a much larger clone is one base off. The rearrangement joins TRBV28 to TRBJ2-2; 8 nucleotides align to TRBD2. The germline V gene encodes CDR1 MDHEN and CDR2 SYDVKM. The CDR3 runs 16 residues. V lost 3 bases to trimming and J lost 3 bases; unmatched junction nucleotides: 6. The CDR3, as DNA: TGTGCCAGCAGTTTTCGCTTAGCGGGATACACCGGGGAGCTGTTTTTT. It is translated as CASSFRLAGYTGELFF.

This clone was recorded at least ten times. The chain has TRBV28 and TRBJ2-4, with 8 bases fitting TRBD1. The CDR3 contains 16 residues. V gave up 6 bases and J gave up 3 bases; unmatched junction bases: 10. CDR1 MDHEN and CDR2 SYDVKM come from the germline V gene. CDR3 sequence (DNA): TGTGCCAGCAGACCCGAGGACAGGGTCCTCAAAAACATTCAGTACTTC. Encoded protein: CASRPEDRVLKNIQYF.

This clone was counted ten times or more. The genes are TRBV6-1 and TRBJ1-3, with a weak D call TRBD1 (6 bases). Trimming left V 7 bases short and J 0 bases short, with 16 bases between. There are 16 residues in the CDR3. The germline V gene encodes CDR1 MNHNS and CDR2 SASEGT. CDR3 bases: TGTGCCAGCAACGGACAGCCAAACCTCTCTGGAAACACCATATATTTT. It encodes CASNGQPNLSGNTIYF.

The sample holds many counts of this clone. A much larger clone differs from this one at a single base, so this may be a read error. The V gene is TRBV19, the J gene TRBJ1-6; 7 nucleotides align to TRBD1. The CDR3 is 14 residues long. Germline CDR1 is LNHDA and CDR2 is SQIVND (reference sequence). The CDR3 loop is CASGIGTDNSPLHF. Written as DNA, the CDR3 is TGTGCCAGTGGTATCGGGACAGACAATTCACCCCTCCACTTT.

The sample holds many counts of this clone. The rearrangement uses TRBV10-3 and TRBJ1-2, with D unresolved. Germline V gene data show CDR1 as ENHRY and CDR2 as SYGVKD. The CDR3 length is 11 residues. Trimming removed 3 bases from V and 8 bases from J, with 7 bases in between. The CDR3, as DNA: TGTGCCATCAGTGATGGGTGGGGCTACACCTTC. It yields the protein CAISDGWGYTF.

This clone has a count of ten or more. V gene TRBV5-1 combines with J gene TRBJ1-2; D ambiguous. V lost 2 bases, J lost 6 bases, and 11 bases lay in between. The CDR3 covers 13 residues. Germline V gives CDR1 SGHRS, CDR2 YFSETQ. The CDR3 sequence: CASSLMDGDGYTF. CDR3 in DNA: TGCGCCAGCAGCTTAATGGACGGTGATGGCTACACCTTC. The variable domain in full, with the rest retrieved from reference TRBV5-1 and TRBJ1-2, is KAGVTQTPRYLIKTRGQQVTLSCSPISGHRSVSWYQQTPGQGLQFLFEYFSETQRNKGNFPGRFSGRQFSNSRSEMNVSTLELGDSALYLCASSLMDGDGYTFGSGTRLTVV.

This clone was counted ten times or more. CDR3 coding DNA: TGTGCCAGCAGTTCCGGACAGAACTATGGCTACACCTTC. It codes for CASSSGQNYGYTF. V usage is TRBV6-1 and J usage is TRBJ1-2, with D possibly matching TRBD1 (6 bases). CDR1 is MNHNS and CDR2 is SASEGT in the germline V gene. V dropped 5 bases and J dropped 2 bases, with 9 bases sitting between them. This CDR3 spans 13 amino acids.

In this sample, this clone turned up many times. V and J are TRBV24-1 and TRBJ2-1, with 7 bases aligning to TRBD2. The CDR3 consists of 13 residues. Germline assignment: CDR1 KGHDR and CDR2 SFDVKD. V gave up 7 bases and J gave up 2 bases; unmatched junction bases: 1. The CDR3 bases are TGTGCCACCAGCGGGACTACCTACAATGAGCAGTTCTTC. As protein: CATSGTTYNEQFF.

This clone was picked up many times. This chain uses TRBV7-2 with TRBJ2-1, with 7 bases identical to TRBD2. Germline V gives CDR1 SGHTA, CDR2 FQGNSA. V shed 5 bases, J shed 4 bases, and the junction held 8 bases outside the gene matches. The CDR3 covers 15 residues. The CDR3 reads CASSGSSGPYNEQFF. CDR3 DNA sequence: TGTGCCAGCAGCGGGTCTAGCGGACCATACAATGAGCAGTTCTTC.

At least ten counts were recorded for this clone. The chain joins TRBV5-4 to TRBJ2-7; D gene uncertain. Trimming pared 3 bases from V and 7 bases from J, leaving 11 bases between. The CDR3 covers 12 residues. Germline V CDR1 and CDR2: SGHNT, YYREEE (reference sequence). In DNA form, the CDR3 reads TGTGCCAGCAGCTCGATAGCTCGGGAGCAGTACTTC. Translated, it gives CASSSIAREQYF.

As for this clone: Other DNA sequences of this sample code for an identical CDR3. The chain recombines TRBV5-4 with TRBJ1-1; D is undetermined. V lost 0 bases to trimming and J lost 3 bases, with 9 bases between them. CDR1 and CDR2 (germline): SGHNT, YYREEE (reference sequence). The CDR3 loop spans 14 amino acids. The DNA for the CDR3 is TGTGCCAGCAGCTTGGGGTTCGGGGACACTGAAGCTTTCTTT. Amino acids: CASSLGFGDTEAFF.

The sample holds a few counts of this clone. The genes are TRBV27 and TRBJ1-5; D might be TRBD1 (6 bases). CDR1 and CDR2 (germline): MNHEY, SMNVEV (reference sequence). V was pared by 6 bases and J by 0 bases, with 15 bases between. The CDR3 is made up of 16 amino acids. The CDR3 loop is CASRPGGVNSNQPQHF. DNA for the CDR3: TGTGCCAGCAGGCCCGGGGGCGTTAATAGCAATCAGCCCCAGCATTTT.

This clone was picked up many times. This sequence joins TRBV19 and TRBJ1-1, with D hard to call. V lost 5 bases to trimming and J lost 0 bases, with 16 bases between them. The V gene's germline CDR1 is LNHDA and CDR2 SQIVND (reference sequence). The CDR3 contains 16 residues. CDR3 region: CASSFNTRLMNTEAFF. The CDR3 DNA follows: TGTGCCAGTAGTTTTAATACTAGATTAATGAACACTGAAGCTTTCTTT.

This clone was observed once. This rearrangement joins TRBV28 to TRBJ2-7; 7 bases are a match to TRBD1. The germline V gene encodes CDR1 MDHEN and CDR2 SYDVKM. There are 15 residues in the CDR3. Trimming took 6 bases from V and 4 from J; bases not matched to a gene: 12. This CDR3 reads CASSLRGSWGYEQYF. The CDR3 bases are TGTGCCAGCAGCCTCAGGGGGTCATGGGGGTACGAGCAGTACTTC.

This clone was counted between two and nine times. The V gene is TRBV5-6, the J gene TRBJ1-2, with a weak D call TRBD1 (6 bases). V was pared by 3 bases and J by 3 bases, with 15 bases between. This CDR3 contains 15 residues. The germline V gene has CDR1 SGHDT and CDR2 YYEEEE. In DNA form, the CDR3 reads TGTGCCAGCAGCTATGGACAGAGCCAGCACTATGGCTACACCTTC. As protein: CASSYGQSQHYGYTF.